Listed below are T cell receptor beta chains from one sample, sequenced in a study of blood T cell repertoires in COVID-19. The repertoire was sequenced with immunoSEQ multiplex PCR; TCRdb's copy has only in-frame clones and lacks some. Counted here are 73,000 or so clones, 70% to 90% occurring once; the ten biggest clones make up roughly 8.7%. The sequenced sample consisted of peripheral blood. The receptors were gathered from a man younger than 45 with acute or convalescent COVID-19. Each CDR3 is given with its conserved first and last residue. D genes are given only for firm matches. Size values are once, few and many counts, or a class for expanded clones, and some rows have none.

- TRBJ1-2 - TRBV10-2 CASSESYSDRMYGYTF TGCGCCAGCAGTGAGTCCTATTCGGACAGAATGTATGGCTACACCTTC
- TRBJ2-1 TRBD2 TRBV2 CASSERLGLALNEQFF TGTGCCAGCAGTGAACGATTAGGACTAGCGCTTAATGAGCAGTTCTTC
- TRBJ1-1 - TRBV29-1 CSVYRGEGTEAFF TGCAGCGTTTACCGAGGGGAGGGCACTGAAGCTTTCTTT
- TRBJ1-1 - TRBV12-3/TRBV12-4 CASSLWHAEAFF TGTGCCAGCAGTTTATGGCACGCTGAAGCTTTCTTT
- TRBJ1-4 - TRBV28 CASSFRYEKLFF TGTGCCAGCAGTTTCCGGTATGAAAAACTGTTTTTT
- TRBJ2-7 - TRBV29-1 CSVEDRVYEQYF TGCAGCGTTGAAGATCGGGTCTACGAGCAGTACTTC
- TRBJ1-2 - TRBV5-4 CASSPDLKGVVYGYTF TGTGCCAGCAGCCCCGACCTTAAGGGGGTGGTCTATGGCTACACCTTC
- TRBJ2-7 - TRBV3-1/TRBV3-2 CASSLGTGGRASLYEQYF TGTGCCAGCAGCCTAGGGACAGGAGGGAGGGCTTCGCTCTACGAGCAGTACTTC
- TRBJ1-1 - TRBV5-1 CASRTETVTNTEAFF TGCGCCAGCAGAACTGAGACAGTTACGAACACTGAAGCTTTCTTT
- TRBJ2-1 - TRBV4-1 CASSQEQGASSYNEQFF TGCGCCAGCAGCCAAGAACAGGGTGCAAGCTCCTACAATGAGCAGTTCTTC
- TRBJ2-1 - TRBV7-9 CASSSTENNEQFF TGTGCCAGCAGCTCGACAGAAAACAATGAGCAGTTCTTC
once TRBJ1-2 TRBD1 TRBV6-6 CASSSPDRVDGYTF TGTGCCAGCAGTTCCCCGGACAGGGTCGATGGCTACACCTTC
- TRBJ1-1 - TRBV12-3/TRBV12-4 CATGLRTEAFF TGTGCCACCGGACTAAGGACTGAAGCTTTCTTT
- TRBJ1-2 TRBD1 TRBV6-1 CASSEGTGAADYTF TGTGCCAGCAGTGAGGGGACAGGGGCCGCCGACTACACCTTC
- TRBJ2-5 TRBD2 TRBV29-1 CSVPHISGREETQYF TGCAGCGTTCCCCATATTAGCGGGAGGGAGGAGACCCAGTACTTC
- TRBJ1-5 TRBD1 TRBV6-6 CASRRTGDNQPQHF TGTGCCAGCAGGCGGACAGGGGACAATCAGCCCCAGCATTTT
once TRBJ2-1 TRBD1 TRBV5-4 CASSSGQPFGEQFF TGTGCCAGCAGCTCGGGACAGCCTTTCGGTGAGCAGTTCTTC